These 30 T cell receptor beta chains were all obtained from the same sample, sequenced in a study of response to subunit inactivated influenza vaccine. One entry per CDR3 protein results from TCRdb running MiXCR on the RT-PCR reads. The sample consists of 750,000 to 850,000 distinct CDR3 sequences, roughly 18% of them appearing once. Sequenced here: PBMCs from blood, sampled more than 4 days after vaccination. The receptors here all came from a man aged 45-65 years who received an inactivated influenza vaccine.

This chain joins TRBV5-1 and TRBJ2-7; TRBD2 aligns across 12 bases. The germline CDR1 and CDR2 sequences are SGHRS and YFSETQ. V was pared by 3 bases and J by 4 bases, with 5 bases of the junction left unmatched. CDR3 length equals 15 residues. Here the CDR3 DNA reads TGCGCCAGCAGCTACGGACTAGCGGGAATGTACGAGCAGTACTTC. Protein sequence: CASSYGLAGMYEQYF. Supplemented by reference TRBV5-1 and TRBJ2-7, the full variable domain reads KAGVTQTPRYLIKTRGQQVTLSCSPISGHRSVSWYQQTPGQGLQFLFEYFSETQRNKGNFPGRFSGRQFSNSRSEMNVSTLELGDSALYLCASSYGLAGMYEQYFGPGTRLTVT.

Many counts were recorded for this clonotype. The rearrangement links TRBV12-3 or TRBV12-4 to TRBJ2-3, with D possibly TRBD1 on 6 matching bases. The CDR3 length is 15 residues. Trimming took off 6 bases at V and 0 bases at J, with 13 bases between the two ends. This CDR3 is CASSPQGLSTDTQYF. The DNA of the CDR3 is TGTGCCAGCAGCCCACAGGGCCTTAGCACAGATACGCAGTATTTT.

The rearrangement links TRBV29-1 to TRBJ2-1, with no clear D. Trimming stripped 4 bases from V and 12 bases from J, with 10 bases between. The CDR3 loop spans 10 amino acids. CDR1 is SQVTM and CDR2 is ANQGSEA in the germline V gene. The CDR3 DNA reads TGCAGCGTTGGTCCTCGTACGCAGTTCTTC. Translation: CSVGPRTQFF.

The chain employs TRBV12-3 or TRBV12-4 and TRBJ2-1, with D perhaps matching TRBD1 (5 bases). This CDR3 is built from 15 residues. V lost 4 bases and J lost 4, with 14 bases in between. DNA for the CDR3: TGTGCCAGCAGTTACGGCGGAAAGGGGTACAATGAGCAGTTCTTC. Translating gives CASSYGGKGYNEQFF.

This CDR3 reads CASSPGDRVWTDTQYF. CDR3 bases: TGTGCCAGCAGTCCCGGAGACAGGGTCTGGACAGATACGCAGTATTTT. The gene calls are TRBV12-3 or TRBV12-4 and TRBJ2-3, with 7 bases lining up with TRBD1. V was pared by 5 bases and J by 3 bases, with 11 bases of the junction left unmatched. The CDR3 is made up of 16 amino acids.

This sequence joins TRBV11-2 and TRBJ1-2; TRBD1 matches at 7 bases. Losses at the gene ends were 1 base for V and 3 bases for J; bases not matched to a gene: 5. The CDR3 totals 15 residues. From germline, CDR1 is SGHAT and CDR2 FQNNGV. The CDR3 region has the DNA TGTGCCAGCAGCTTAGGTGGACAGGATCACTATGGCTACACCTTC. Amino acids: CASSLGGQDHYGYTF.

This clonotype appeared a few times. The chain employs TRBV6-5 and TRBJ2-2, with 7 nucleotides matching TRBD2. Germline assignment: CDR1 MNHEY and CDR2 SVGAGI. V was clipped by 2 bases and J by 0 bases; unmatched bases: 9. The CDR3 is made up of 18 amino acids. As DNA, the CDR3 is TGTGCCAGCAGTTACGGGGTAACGGGAGGAACGAACACCGGGGAGCTGTTTTTT. This gives the protein CASSYGVTGGTNTGELFF.

The chain is built from TRBV20-1 and TRBJ2-3; no reliable D call. This CDR3 region has 11 residues. CDR1 is DFQATT and CDR2 is SNEGSKA in the germline V gene (reference sequence). Trimming cost V 6 bases and J 6 bases, with 10 bases left between them. CDR3 in amino acids: CSAGPMDTQYF. The CDR3 bases are TGCAGTGCCGGGCCGATGGATACGCAGTATTTT.

J is TRBJ2-1 and V is TRBV24-1; weak D call: TRBD1 (6 bases). The ends were cut back, 3 bases at V and 6 bases at J, with 14 bases in the middle. Per germline, CDR1 KGHDR and CDR2 SFDVKD. This CDR3 is built from 15 residues. The CDR3 loop is CATSDPSKGVNEQFF. The CDR3 DNA reads as TGTGCCACCAGTGATCCCTCCAAGGGGGTCAATGAGCAGTTCTTC.

The chain is built from TRBV7-9 and TRBJ1-1; the D is unclear. The germline gives CDR1 SEHNR, CDR2 FQNEAQ (reference sequence). V lost 1 base and J lost 5, with 8 bases in between. The CDR3 has 13 amino acids. The CDR3, as DNA: TGTGCCAGCAGCTTAGGGCGGGAGACTGAAGCTTTCTTT. It is translated as CASSLGRETEAFF.

The V gene is TRBV11-2, the J gene TRBJ2-7; a weak D match, TRBD2 (6 bases). Looked up from germline, CDR1 is SGHAT and CDR2 is FQNNGV. The CDR3 runs 17 residues. The V and J ends lost 5 bases and 0 bases respectively, with 20 bases between them. The CDR3: CASSTRFWTTSSYEQYF. The DNA of the CDR3 is TGTGCCAGCAGCACACGGTTCTGGACTACCTCCTCCTACGAGCAGTACTTC.

This chain links TRBV6-1 with TRBJ2-2; 7 bases are a match to TRBD1. V was clipped by 6 bases and J by 3 bases; unmatched bases: 10. The CDR3 is 16 residues long. Germline CDR1 MNHNS, CDR2 SASEGT. CDR3 sequence (DNA): TGTGCCAGCAGACCCAACTACAGGGGTGACACCGGGGAGCTGTTTTTT. This translates into CASRPNYRGDTGELFF.

The chain uses TRBV29-1 and TRBJ2-3, with unresolved D. V was clipped by 1 base and J by 7 bases, with 15 bases between them. Germline V gene sequence: CDR1 SQVTM, CDR2 ANQGSEA. This CDR3 is built from 14 residues. The CDR3 protein is CSVEVYYSQNTQYF. The CDR3 nucleotides read TGCAGCGTTGAAGTCTATTACAGTCAGAATACGCAGTATTTT.

The DNA of the CDR3 is TGTGCCAGCAGCTTTGGGCAGCGGGAGAGTGAGCAGTACTTC. This codes for CASSFGQRESEQYF. This rearrangement joins TRBV7-9 to TRBJ2-7, with 8 bases matching TRBD2. The CDR3 consists of 14 residues. Losses at the gene ends were 3 bases for V and 7 bases for J; bases not matched to a gene: 8. Germline V gives CDR1 SEHNR, CDR2 FQNEAQ (reference sequence).

This clonotype has a handful of counts. The chain combines TRBV27 with TRBJ1-2, with 9 bases matching TRBD1. Trimming removed 3 bases from V and 4 bases from J; junction bases left unmatched: 9. Germline V gene data show CDR1 as MNHEY and CDR2 as SMNVEV (reference sequence). CDR3 size: 16 residues. CDR3 sequence (DNA): TGTGCCAGCAGTTTCCAGCCGGGACAGGGTAGCTATGGCTACACCTTC. It yields the protein CASSFQPGQGSYGYTF.

The chain uses TRBV5-6 and TRBJ2-4; D gene unclear. V was trimmed by 0 bases and J by 7 bases, leaving 14 bases between them. CDR1 is SGHDT and CDR2 is YYEEEE in the germline V gene. The CDR3 is 15 residues long. The CDR3: CASSLERKGSNIQYF. In nucleotides, the CDR3 is TGTGCCAGCAGCTTGGAGCGAAAGGGCAGCAACATTCAGTACTTC.

This clonotype was seen only a few times. The chain joins TRBV30 to TRBJ2-1, with D possibly being TRBD1 or TRBD2 (6 bases each). Deletions cut 3 bases from V and 7 bases from J, with 13 bases between. The length of the CDR3 is 13 residues. CDR1 is GTSNPN and CDR2 is SVGIG in the germline V gene (reference sequence). The CDR3 reads CAWRYKGGNEQFF. The CDR3 DNA is TGTGCCTGGAGGTATAAGGGGGGTAATGAGCAGTTCTTC.

This clonotype occurred a few times. The V and J genes are TRBV20-1 and TRBJ1-1; D unclear. In germline, CDR1 is DFQATT, CDR2 SNEGSKA (reference sequence). The CDR3 length is 16 residues. Trimming shortened V by 5 bases and J by 4 bases, and 23 bases separated the two germline ends. CDR3 sequence reads: CSAPPKTQAESTEAFF. In DNA, the CDR3 is TGCAGTGCTCCTCCAAAGACCCAGGCGGAAAGCACTGAAGCTTTCTTT.

This clonotype was recorded at least ten times. V gene TRBV5-6 combines with J gene TRBJ2-5; D is ambiguous. Germline V lookup: CDR1 SGHDT, CDR2 YYEEEE. The V end lost 1 base, the J end lost 5 bases, and 9 bases lay between the germline ends. This CDR3 is built from 13 residues. CDR3 residues: CASSLKGAETQYF. The CDR3 bases are TGTGCCAGCAGCTTGAAAGGTGCGGAGACCCAGTACTTC.

This clonotype has at least ten counts. The CDR3 bases are TGCGCCAGCAGCCCTTGGACAGAGGGAAACACCATATATTTT. The encoded protein is CASSPWTEGNTIYF. J is TRBJ1-3 and V is TRBV4-3, with D possibly TRBD1 on 6 matching bases. Germline V gene lookup returns CDR1 LGHNA and CDR2 YSLEER. This CDR3 is 14 amino acids long. The V end was cut by 4 bases, the J end by 4 bases, with 11 bases between.

This clonotype has at least ten counts. One junction end does not reproduce the germline sequence, and a read error may be involved. The CDR3 bases are TGTGCCAGCAGTTTAGCAGGAGCAACTAATGAAAAACTGTTTTTT. As protein: CASSLAGATNEKLFF. This rearrangement joins TRBV5-1 to TRBJ1-4; D is unresolved. This CDR3 has 15 amino acids. CDR1 and CDR2 from the germline V gene are SGHRS and YFSETQ.

The chain employs TRBV11-2 and TRBJ2-7; 9 bases are a match to TRBD1. The germline V gene has CDR1 SGHAT and CDR2 FQNNGV. Trimming took 5 bases from V and 6 from J; bases not matched to a gene: 11. This CDR3 has 15 residues. Here the CDR3 reads CASSIQGAVVGEQYF. CDR3 sequence (DNA): TGTGCCAGCAGCATACAGGGGGCCGTCGTGGGCGAGCAGTACTTC. Based on the CDR3 plus reference TRBV11-2 and TRBJ2-7, the full variable domain is EAGVAQSPRYKIIEKRQSVAFWCNPISGHATLYWYQQILGQGPKLLIQFQNNGVVDDSQLPKDRFSAERLKGVDSTLKIQPAKLEDSAVYLCASSIQGAVVGEQYFGPGTRLTVT.

The table lists this clonotype with many counts. This chain joins TRBV7-6 and TRBJ1-4, with 7 positions matching TRBD1. V was clipped by 4 bases and J by 1 base; unmatched bases: 9. Germline assignment: CDR1 SGHVS and CDR2 FNYEAQ. CDR3 length equals 17 residues. In DNA form, the CDR3 reads TGTGCCAGCAGCTCGCACCCGAGGGGGCGAACTAATGAAAAACTGTTTTTT. This translates into CASSSHPRGRTNEKLFF.

This chain connects TRBV6-2 or TRBV6-3 to TRBJ2-7; 9 bases are shared with TRBD1. The V gene end was trimmed by 5 bases and the J gene end by 0 bases; junction bases not matched to a gene: 8. Germline V lookup: CDR1 MNHEY, CDR2 SVGEGT. The CDR3 length is 16 residues. The DNA for the CDR3 is TGTGCCAGCAGTACGGGGTACAGGGGGCGCTCCTACGAGCAGTACTTC. Protein product: CASSTGYRGRSYEQYF.

V is TRBV5-1 and J is TRBJ2-3; 8 positions match TRBD1. The CDR3 is made up of 18 amino acids. Germline values: CDR1 SGHRS, CDR2 YFSETQ. The V and J ends lost 0 bases and 0 bases, in that order; junction bases with no gene match: 9. CDR3 loop: CASSLGLTGDLSTDTQYF. CDR3 DNA sequence: TGCGCCAGCAGCTTGGGTTTGACAGGGGACCTAAGCACAGATACGCAGTATTTT.

J is TRBJ1-4 and V is TRBV20-1, with D hard to call. The CDR3 has 15 residues. Trimming cost V 0 bases and J 3 bases, with 11 bases left between them. The germline gives CDR1 DFQATT, CDR2 SNEGSKA (reference sequence). The CDR3 is CSARDQRDANEKLFF. The CDR3 DNA reads as TGCAGTGCTAGAGATCAAAGGGATGCTAATGAAAAACTGTTTTTT.

The V call is TRBV12-3 or TRBV12-4, the J call TRBJ2-7, with TRBD1 matching over 10 bases. The CDR3 extends over 18 amino acids. The V segment lost 6 bases and the J segment 4 bases; nucleotides outside the gene matches: 18. This chain's CDR3 is CASRLSGGDRGSVYEQYF. The CDR3 DNA sequence: TGTGCCAGCAGGTTGTCCGGGGGGGACAGGGGCTCCGTATACGAGCAGTACTTC.

This clonotype turned up a few times. The chain is built from TRBV5-6 and TRBJ1-3; D not certain. CDR3 length: 14 amino acids. V lost 1 base and J 3 bases, leaving 8 bases between the germline ends. Germline lookup yields CDR1 SGHDT and CDR2 YYEEEE. CDR3 coding DNA: TGTGCCAGCAGCTTGAGGGTGTTTGGAAACACCATATATTTT. Translation: CASSLRVFGNTIYF.

This clonotype occurred a few times. The V gene is TRBV6-1, the J gene TRBJ2-6; D unresolved. Trimming stripped 6 bases from V and 0 bases from J, with 12 bases between. Germline V gives CDR1 MNHNS, CDR2 SASEGT. The CDR3 spans 16 residues. The CDR3 DNA reads as TGTGCCAGCAGGAATCCCGCCGGCTCTGGGGCCAACGTCCTGACTTTC. The encoded protein is CASRNPAGSGANVLTF.

J is TRBJ2-1 and V is TRBV18; D ambiguous. Germline CDR1 KGHSH, CDR2 LQKENI. The germline V and J ends were trimmed by 2 bases and 6 bases, with 11 bases remaining between them. This CDR3 is built from 14 residues. CDR3 amino acids: CASSPTRSGNEQFF. The CDR3 nucleotides are TGTGCCAGCTCACCAACGAGGAGTGGCAATGAGCAGTTCTTC.